These 17 T cell receptor beta chains originate from one sample sequenced in a study of shared clonotypes between healthy human individuals. Generated by immunoSEQ multiplex PCR, the TCRdb table keeps only in-frame clones and is missing some. The table has 2 million to 3 million clones, 93% seen once. Sequencing was done on a sample of naive CD4+ T cells from PBMCs. Stated subset: CD45RA+ positively selected. All receptors derive from a man aged 18 to 30 in good health. Some clones in this sample may be carry-over from other donors' samples.

This chain links TRBV7-2 with TRBJ2-1, with 8 bases matching TRBD2. CDR3 length: 17 residues. V shed 1 base, J shed 7 bases, and the junction held 12 bases outside the gene matches. In germline, CDR1 is SGHTA, CDR2 FQGNSA. CDR3 residues: CASSLVSVIAGQNEQFF. The DNA for the CDR3 is TGTGCCAGCAGCTTAGTTTCAGTAATAGCGGGGCAGAATGAGCAGTTCTTC.

This rearrangement joins TRBV10-3 to TRBJ2-3; 8 bases fit TRBD1. Per germline, CDR1 ENHRY and CDR2 SYGVKD. The V gene end was trimmed by 6 bases and the J gene end by 6 bases; junction bases not matched to a gene: 11. The CDR3 consists of 15 residues. The CDR3 spells CAISPGQANGDTQYF. The CDR3 bases are TGTGCCATCAGCCCGGGACAGGCCAACGGGGATACGCAGTATTTT.

The CDR3 bases are TGTGCCAGCAGTTTTTTCGAGGGGCGCGGTGGCTACACCTTC. Its protein is CASSFFEGRGGYTF. This chain connects TRBV27 to TRBJ1-2, with a tentative D call TRBD1 (5 bases). From germline, CDR1 is MNHEY and CDR2 SMNVEV (reference sequence). V shed 3 bases and J shed 7 bases, with 15 bases lying between them. The CDR3 runs to 14 residues.

The chain recombines TRBV5-1 with TRBJ2-3; 9 bases line up with TRBD2. V was clipped by 0 bases and J by 4 bases; unmatched bases: 12. The CDR3 spans 18 residues. Looked up from germline, CDR1 is SGHRS and CDR2 is YFSETQ. The CDR3 region is CASSLALVVAGVADTQYF. The CDR3 coding sequence is TGCGCCAGCAGCTTGGCATTGGTCGTAGCGGGAGTGGCAGATACGCAGTATTTT.

The chain uses TRBV7-3 and TRBJ2-1, with D unresolved. This CDR3 contains 15 residues. CDR1 is SGHTA and CDR2 is FQGTGA in the germline V gene. With 0 bases removed from V and 8 bases from J, the gap between germline ends came to 14 bases. The CDR3 DNA is TGTGCCAGCAGCTTAACTGGTCTAGTTCGGGATGAGCAGTTCTTC. Protein sequence: CASSLTGLVRDEQFF.

The chain recombines TRBV5-1 with TRBJ2-5; the D is unclear. The V gene lost 4 bases and the J gene lost 5 bases, with 15 bases spanning the gap. This CDR3 comprises 14 residues. The germline CDR1 and CDR2 sequences are SGHRS and YFSETQ. The CDR3 DNA is TGCGCCAGCAGCCCAAATGGGTTGGGGGAGACCCAGTACTTC. It codes for CASSPNGLGETQYF.

This clone was seen only once. Here the CDR3 reads CASSIYGEQFF. In nucleotides, the CDR3 is TGTGCCAGCAGCATTTACGGTGAGCAGTTCTTC. V usage is TRBV5-6 and J usage is TRBJ2-1; unclear D gene. The CDR3 totals 11 residues. V dropped 4 bases and J dropped 9 bases, with 8 bases sitting between them. Germline V gene sequence: CDR1 SGHDT, CDR2 YYEEEE.

The CDR3 reads CASSLVRWDEQFF. CDR3 nucleotide sequence: TGTGCCAGCAGCTTAGTACGGTGGGATGAGCAGTTCTTC. J is TRBJ2-1 and V is TRBV7-8; D gene uncertain. Deletions cut 1 base from V and 8 bases from J, with 9 bases between. Germline CDR1 reads SGHVS; CDR2 reads FQNEAQ. CDR3 length: 13 amino acids.

This clone was seen more than once but under ten times. The chain is built from TRBV28 and TRBJ1-5; 7 bases are shared with TRBD1. Germline V gives CDR1 MDHEN, CDR2 SYDVKM. This CDR3 spans 14 amino acids. The trim removed 7 bases at V and 5 bases at J, leaving 8 bases unmatched. The CDR3 DNA is TGTGCCAGCACTATTTCAGGGGGAGATCAGCCCCAGCATTTT. The encoded protein is CASTISGGDQPQHF.

This chain connects TRBV5-6 to TRBJ2-1, with TRBD1 as a possible D gene (6 bases). Germline V gene lookup returns CDR1 SGHDT and CDR2 YYEEEE. Deletions cut 0 bases from V and 8 bases from J, with 12 bases between. The length of the CDR3 is 14 residues. The CDR3 DNA reads TGTGCCAGCAGCTTGGGTTATGACAGGTATGAGCAGTTCTTC. It translates to CASSLGYDRYEQFF. Supplemented by reference TRBV5-6 and TRBJ2-1, the full variable domain reads DAGVTQSPTHLIKTRGQQVTLRCSPKSGHDTVSWYQQALGQGPQFIFQYYEEEERQRGNFPDRFSGHQFPNYSSELNVNALLLGDSALYLCASSLGYDRYEQFFGPGTRLTVL.

The CDR3 region is CASSLQRGPSYEQYF. The CDR3, as DNA: TGTGCCAGCAGCTTACAGCGGGGGCCCTCCTACGAGCAGTACTTC. The rearrangement joins TRBV7-2 to TRBJ2-7; 8 bases are a match to TRBD2. The germline CDR1 and CDR2 sequences are SGHTA and FQGNSA. The CDR3 covers 15 residues. The V segment lost 2 bases and the J segment 0 bases; nucleotides outside the gene matches: 3.

This rearrangement joins TRBV27 to TRBJ2-6; tentative D call: TRBD1 (7 bases). Trimming removed 6 bases at V and 3 bases at J, with 18 bases between. The CDR3 has 17 amino acids. Germline CDR1 reads MNHEY; CDR2 reads SMNVEV (reference sequence). As DNA, the CDR3 is TGTGCCAGCAGCCCCAGGGGGGTAGTCGGTGGGGCCAACGTCCTGACTTTC. It codes for CASSPRGVVGGANVLTF.

The DNA for the CDR3 is TGTGCCAGCAGTCCGGACAGGGGCTGGGGTTCACCCCTCCACTTT. Its protein product is CASSPDRGWGSPLHF. The chain employs TRBV27 and TRBJ1-6; 9 bases fit TRBD1. V dropped 5 bases and J dropped 9; count of bases not matched to a gene: 8. CDR1 and CDR2 (germline): MNHEY, SMNVEV (reference sequence). The CDR3 consists of 15 residues.

The chain links TRBV4-3 to TRBJ2-7; 13 bases agree with TRBD2. Germline V gene lookup returns CDR1 LGHNA and CDR2 YSLEER. The CDR3 length is 16 residues. The trim removed 2 bases at V and 0 bases at J, leaving 1 base unmatched. The CDR3 bases are TGCGCCAGCAGCCAACGGACTAGCGGGAGCTCCTACGAGCAGTACTTC. This translates into CASSQRTSGSSYEQYF.

J is TRBJ2-1 and V is TRBV9; no reliable D call. CDR1 is SGDLS and CDR2 is YYNGEE in the germline V gene. The CDR3 sequence is 15 residues long. V shed 3 bases and J shed 0 bases, with 10 bases lying between them. The CDR3 region has the DNA TGTGCCAGCAGCGCCGAACTTGGCTCCTACAATGAGCAGTTCTTC. The encoded protein is CASSAELGSYNEQFF.

The rearrangement joins TRBV11-3 to TRBJ2-1; D is unresolved. This CDR3 spans 15 amino acids. The germline gives CDR1 SGHNT, CDR2 YENEEA. V gave up 5 bases and J gave up 1 base, with 12 bases separating them. The CDR3, as DNA: TGTGCCAGCAGCCTAAGTAGGGAATCCTACAATGAGCAGTTCTTC. Its translation: CASSLSRESYNEQFF.

The chain has TRBV28 and TRBJ1-2; D uncertain. From germline, CDR1 is MDHEN and CDR2 SYDVKM. The germline V and J ends were trimmed by 5 bases and 4 bases, with 17 bases remaining between them. The CDR3 loop spans 15 amino acids. CDR3 nucleotide sequence: TGTGCCAGCAGTCCCGCCCCGACGAATAGCTATGGCTACACCTTC. It codes for CASSPAPTNSYGYTF.